Presented here are 9 T cell receptor beta chains from one specimen sequenced in a study of shared clonotypes between healthy human individuals. Produced via immunoSEQ multiplex PCR; TCRdb's table is partial and in-frame only. The data show under 1,100,000 clones, approximately 80% seen once. Sequencing was performed on memory CD4+ T cells from PBMCs. Subset noted: CD45RA-negative fraction. These receptors came from a young man in good health. Some clones in this sample may be carry-over from other donors' samples.

This chain joins TRBV28 and TRBJ2-3; 7 bases fit TRBD1. Germline-derived CDR1 and CDR2 are MDHEN and SYDVKM. The CDR3 length is 16 residues. V shed 1 base and J 0 bases; nucleotides not matched to a gene: 4. In DNA form, the CDR3 reads TGTGCCAGCAGTTTATCCTCGGGACAGAGCACAGATACGCAGTATTTT. It codes for CASSLSSGQSTDTQYF. The full variable domain, in which reference TRBV28 and TRBJ2-3 provide the parts outside the CDR3, is DVKVTQSSRYLVKRTGEKVFLECVQDMDHENMFWYRQDPGLGLRLIYFSYDVKMKEKGDIPEGYSVSREKKERFSLILESASTNQTSMYLCASSLSSGQSTDTQYFGPGTRLTVL.

On this clone: The sample contains more than one DNA sequence encoding this CDR3. The rearrangement uses TRBV5-1 and TRBJ2-5, with D possibly TRBD1 on 5 matching bases. Per germline, CDR1 SGHRS and CDR2 YFSETQ. V shed 4 bases and J shed 2 bases, with 12 bases lying between them. There are 14 residues in the CDR3. In nucleotides, the CDR3 is TGCGCCAGCAGCCCAGGGTCGACACAAGAGACCCAGTACTTC. Translation: CASSPGSTQETQYF.

This clone was seen at least ten times. This chain joins TRBV2 and TRBJ1-4; D gene uncertain. Germline V lookup: CDR1 SNHLY, CDR2 FYNNEI. V lost 10 bases to trimming and J lost 3 bases, with 15 bases between them. The CDR3 is 14 residues long. The CDR3 sequence: CATRESPSNEKLFF. CDR3 nucleotide sequence: TGTGCCACCCGGGAGTCCCCGTCTAATGAAAAACTGTTTTTT.

V is TRBV7-2 and J is TRBJ2-3; no clear D gene. The CDR3 extends over 15 amino acids. CDR1 is SGHTA and CDR2 is FQGNSA in the germline V gene. V lost 4 bases, J lost 2 bases, and 13 bases lay in between. The CDR3 sequence: CASSSKILVTDTQYF. DNA of the CDR3: TGTGCCAGCAGCTCGAAGATCCTCGTCACAGATACGCAGTATTTT.

The rearrangement uses TRBV10-3 and TRBJ2-2; 9 bases are shared with TRBD2. From germline, CDR1 is ENHRY and CDR2 SYGVKD. The CDR3 runs 16 residues. V lost 4 bases, J lost 6 bases, and 9 bases stayed unmatched. CDR3 nucleotides: TGTGCCATCAGTGCGACTAGCGGAGAGGGGGCCGGGGAGCTGTTTTTT. This gives the protein CAISATSGEGAGELFF.

The chain combines TRBV18 with TRBJ1-2; no clear D gene. The CDR3 runs 13 residues. CDR1 KGHSH and CDR2 LQKENI come from the germline V gene. Between the trimmed V and J ends, which lost 4 bases and 4 bases, there was a span of 10 bases. The CDR3, as DNA: TGTGCCAGCTCACAGGGTCTTGCCTATGGCTACACCTTC. Its protein product is CASSQGLAYGYTF.

For the CDR3, the DNA is TGTGCCAGCAGCTTGGGGGCTCCCTGGGAGACCCAGTACTTC. It codes for CASSLGAPWETQYF. The rearrangement links TRBV7-9 to TRBJ2-5; tentatively, D is TRBD1 (6 bases). This CDR3 spans 14 amino acids. The germline gives CDR1 SEHNR, CDR2 FQNEAQ (reference sequence). The ends were cut back, 3 bases at V and 5 bases at J, with 13 bases in the middle.

This chain joins TRBV29-1 and TRBJ2-3; 7 bases are shared with TRBD2. Germline V CDR1 and CDR2: SQVTM, ANQGSEA. J was trimmed by 2 bases and V by 7 bases; bases with no gene match: 12. The CDR3 contains 15 residues. The CDR3 protein is CSANPPSGATDTQYF. DNA of the CDR3: TGCAGCGCCAACCCTCCCAGCGGGGCCACAGATACGCAGTATTTT.

The chain couples TRBV6-5 to TRBJ2-6; 8 bases fit TRBD1. Per the germline V gene, CDR1 is MNHEY and CDR2 is SVGAGI. The CDR3 is 15 residues long. The junction had 6 bases not matched to a gene; V was cut back by 7 bases and J by 4 bases. The CDR3 region has the DNA TGTGCCAGCACCAGACAGGGGATAGGGGCCAACGTCCTGACTTTC. Residues: CASTRQGIGANVLTF.